This T cell receptor (beta chain) is from a study of molecular identifiers for immune sequencing clone quantification. Overall study results and limits: The study found clones above 20 RNA copies held over 99% of effector molecules and under 1% in naive cells. Among some 910,000 naive cells, as was reported, spiked Jurkat TCR RNA from one cell was detectable.

Investigators produced naive CD8 libraries from 20,000 to 1,000,000 sorted cells, drawing on 10%, 30% or 50% RNA. The authors sorted naive CD8 T cells as CD8+CD4-CCR7+CD45RA+. Via MiXCR, TCRdb re-called the PCR reads, giving one row per CDR3 protein. The repertoire holds over 600,000 distinct CDR3 sequences, with around 20% as singletons. This clonotype has a handful of counts. No antigen is known for it. The sample consisted of naive CD8+ T cells from blood, with Jurkat cell RNA spiked in. Subset given: FACS-sorted CD8+CD4-CCR7+CD45RA+ naive T cells. The TCR was taken from a human donor in good health. Some libraries in this study had Jurkat cell RNA spiked in.

As DNA, the CDR3 is TGCGCCAGCAGCCAAGATTGGCAGGGGGGGTCCTACGAGCAGTACTTC. As protein: CASSQDWQGGSYEQYF. The chain carries TRBV4-3 and TRBJ2-7; D may correspond to TRBD1 or TRBD2 (7 bases each). The germline gives CDR1 LGHNA, CDR2 YSLEER. V lost 0 bases to trimming and J lost 1 base, with 13 bases between them. The CDR3 consists of 16 residues.